This is a list of T cell receptor beta chains from one sample in a study of Graves' ophthalmopathy and Graves' hyperthyroidism. TCRdb itself ran the multiplex PCR reads through MiXCR, one entry per CDR3 protein. Among around 600,000 distinct CDR3 sequences listed, over 40% were seen once. Sequencing was carried out using peripheral blood. These receptor sequences come from an adult man with Graves' ophthalmopathy. The conserved cysteine and the conserved F or W are not part of the CDR3 here. D genes are given only for firm matches.

V gene	J gene	D gene	CDR3 protein
TRBV7-9	TRBJ1-1	NA	ASSDLDWQANTEAF
TRBV5-1	TRBJ2-5	NA	ASSSAQGVLQETQY
TRBV5-4	TRBJ2-7	TRBD2	ASSTGTSGRYEQY
TRBV5-7	TRBJ1-5	NA	ASSLPRQSYSNQPQH
TRBV14	TRBJ2-7	NA	ASSQGRVAGTGYEQY
TRBV7-2	TRBJ2-3	TRBD1	ASSKRDRVGTDTQY
TRBV27	TRBJ2-7	NA	ASSYWVSEQY
TRBV29-1	TRBJ2-1	TRBD2	SVGGREGPRHEQF
TRBV2	TRBJ2-3	NA	ASSEMGGITDTQY
TRBV12-5	TRBJ1-2	NA	ASGLAVPYGYT
TRBV10-2	TRBJ1-5	TRBD1	ASSSQGVNQPQH
TRBV20-1	TRBJ1-1	NA	SAPAEGTEAF
TRBV7-9	TRBJ2-7	NA	ASSSDRPNEQY
TRBV29-1	TRBJ1-3	NA	SVEAAGRNYGNTIY
TRBV10-3	TRBJ2-3	NA	ATWASTDTQY
TRBV20-1	TRBJ2-1	NA	SATRGFEQF
TRBV12-3/TRBV12-4	TRBJ2-7	NA	ASSSYRAYEQY
TRBV14	TRBJ1-4	TRBD1	ASSQDWTGANEKLF
TRBV9	TRBJ1-6	NA	ALQSVNSPLH
TRBV2	TRBJ1-4	TRBD1	ASMGTVGEKLF
TRBV25-1	TRBJ2-7	TRBD1	ASSLRDRSYEQY
TRBV7-2	TRBJ2-3	NA	ASSLGLDTTQY
TRBV7-9	TRBJ1-4	NA	ASSLALSGEKLF
TRBV5-8	TRBJ2-7	TRBD2	ASSLLAGDFYEQY
TRBV28	TRBJ1-1	NA	ASNLGGGADTEAF
TRBV29-1	TRBJ1-2	NA	SLAPGRNGYT
TRBV5-1	TRBJ2-6	TRBD1	ASSPAGTGGYVLT
TRBV5-6	TRBJ2-7	NA	ASSPGAAYEQY
TRBV29-1	TRBJ1-3	TRBD1	SVAGQGNTIY